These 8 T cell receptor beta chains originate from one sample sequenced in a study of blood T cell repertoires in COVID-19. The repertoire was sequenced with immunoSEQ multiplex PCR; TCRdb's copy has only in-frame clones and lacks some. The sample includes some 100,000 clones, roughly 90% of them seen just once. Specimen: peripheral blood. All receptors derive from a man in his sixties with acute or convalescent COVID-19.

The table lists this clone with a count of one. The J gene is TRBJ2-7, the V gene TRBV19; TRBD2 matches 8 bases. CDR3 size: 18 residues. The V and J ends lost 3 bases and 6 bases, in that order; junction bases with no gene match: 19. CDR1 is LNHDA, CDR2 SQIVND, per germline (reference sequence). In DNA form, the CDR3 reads TGTGCCAGTAGTATGGGCAGGGGCTCGGGACTAGTTTCACCCGAGCAGTACTTC. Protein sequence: CASSMGRGSGLVSPEQYF.

The CDR3 DNA sequence: TGCGCCAGCAGTGAGTCGACTACCTCTGCCCTGTTTTTT. It codes for CASSESTTSALFF. The J gene is TRBJ2-2, the V gene TRBV10-1; D is perhaps TRBD2 (5 bases). This CDR3 is 13 amino acids long. Germline loops: CDR1 WNHNN, CDR2 SYGVQD (reference sequence). V dropped 0 bases and J dropped 14 bases, with 13 bases sitting between them.

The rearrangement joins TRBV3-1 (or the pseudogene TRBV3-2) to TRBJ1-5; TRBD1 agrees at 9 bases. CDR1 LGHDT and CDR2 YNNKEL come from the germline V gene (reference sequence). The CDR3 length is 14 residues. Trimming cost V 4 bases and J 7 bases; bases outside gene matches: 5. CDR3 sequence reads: CASSLGQGGQPQHF. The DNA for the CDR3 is TGTGCCAGCAGCCTGGGACAGGGAGGACAGCCCCAGCATTTT.

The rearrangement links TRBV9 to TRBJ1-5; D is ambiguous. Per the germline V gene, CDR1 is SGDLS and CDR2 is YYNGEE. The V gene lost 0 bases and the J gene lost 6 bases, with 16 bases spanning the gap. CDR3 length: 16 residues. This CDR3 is CASSVGRQFHLQPQHF. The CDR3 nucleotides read TGTGCCAGCAGCGTAGGGCGGCAGTTCCATCTTCAGCCCCAGCATTTT.

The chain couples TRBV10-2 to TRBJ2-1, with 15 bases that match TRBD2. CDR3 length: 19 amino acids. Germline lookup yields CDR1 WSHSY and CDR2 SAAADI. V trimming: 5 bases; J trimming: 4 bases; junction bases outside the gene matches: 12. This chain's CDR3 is CASSYTGTSGRRGYNEQFF. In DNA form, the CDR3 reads TGCGCCAGCAGTTACACCGGGACTAGCGGGAGGCGGGGATACAATGAGCAGTTCTTC.

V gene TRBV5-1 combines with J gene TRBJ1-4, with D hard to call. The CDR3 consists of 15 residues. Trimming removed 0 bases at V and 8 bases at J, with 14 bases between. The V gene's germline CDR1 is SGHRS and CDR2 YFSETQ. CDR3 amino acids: CASSLAGGREEKLFF. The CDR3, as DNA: TGCGCCAGCAGCTTGGCCGGAGGAAGGGAGGAAAAACTGTTTTTT.

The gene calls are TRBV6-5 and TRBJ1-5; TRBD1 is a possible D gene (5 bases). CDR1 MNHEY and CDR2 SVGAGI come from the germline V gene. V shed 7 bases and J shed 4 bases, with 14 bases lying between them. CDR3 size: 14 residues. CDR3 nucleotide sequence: TGTGCCAGCATGGGCAGGGAGGGAAATCAGCCCCAGCATTTT. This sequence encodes CASMGREGNQPQHF.

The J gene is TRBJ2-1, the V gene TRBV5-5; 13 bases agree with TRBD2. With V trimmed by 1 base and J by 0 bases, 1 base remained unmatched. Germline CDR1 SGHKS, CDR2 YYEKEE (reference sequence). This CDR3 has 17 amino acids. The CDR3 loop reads CASSLTSGRVSYNEQFF. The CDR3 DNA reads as TGTGCCAGCAGCTTGACTAGCGGGAGGGTCTCCTACAATGAGCAGTTCTTC.